This paragraph reports one TCR beta chain. Looked up from germline, CDR1 is MRHNA and CDR2 is SNTAGT. This CDR3 contains 15 residues. Trimming cost V 6 bases and J 1 base; bases outside gene matches: 5. The sample comes from a study of graft-versus-host responses after intestinal transplantation. Study-wide background: Each patient got anti-thymocyte globulin induction, then tacrolimus and steroids for roughly 3 years.

Assay: immunoSEQ multiplex PCR; the TCRdb copy retains only in-frame clones and omits some. The table has 40,000 or so clones, roughly 80% seen once; the top ten hold approximately 3.7%. The sample consisted of PBMCs, taken about 160 weeks after transplant. V is TRBV6-4 and J is TRBJ2-1; 8 bases agree with TRBD2. This clonotype was obtained from a human patient who received an intestinal transplant, so some T cells may come from the graft donor. CDR3 nucleotide sequence: TGTGCCAGCAGCCCGGGACTAGGGTCCTACAATGAGCAGTTCTTC. Translating it yields CASSPGLGSYNEQFF.